Below are 27 T cell receptor beta chains sequenced from a single sample in a study of T cell responses to AZD1222 COVID-19 vaccine. Libraries were prepared by immunoSEQ multiplex PCR; TCRdb keeps only in-frame clonotypes and omits some of them. The data hold around 140,000 clones, with about 90% observed a single time. Sequencing used peripheral blood, obtained 28 days after the second dose of the MenACWY control vaccine. These receptors came from an adult who received the MenACWY meningococcal vaccine as a control.

The chain carries TRBV23-1 and TRBJ2-3; TRBD1 might be the D (5 bases). TRBV23-1 is known as an ORF, though its function is uncertain. V lost 7 bases to trimming and J lost 14 bases, with 16 bases between them. The CDR3 runs to 11 residues. The DNA of the CDR3 is TGCGCCAGCACCGAAGGGGTTGGTCCGTATTTT. Translation: CASTEGVGPYF.

This rearrangement joins TRBV6-1 to TRBJ1-6; 9 nucleotides line up with TRBD1. V lost 4 bases and J lost 4; bases outside the gene matches: 8. This CDR3 region has 17 residues. Germline CDR1 is MNHNS and CDR2 is SASEGT. The CDR3: CASSAKAGTGYNSPLHF. CDR3 in DNA: TGTGCCAGCAGTGCAAAAGCCGGGACAGGGTATAATTCACCCCTCCACTTT.

The chain recombines TRBV5-8 with TRBJ1-5, with TRBD1 matching 8 bases. This CDR3 region has 16 residues. V shed 4 bases and J 2 bases; nucleotides not matched to a gene: 8. Germline CDR1 and CDR2: SGHTS and YDEGEE. The CDR3 coding sequence is TGTGCCAGCAGCCCCGGACAGGGTCGAGGCAATCAGCCCCAGCATTTT. It is translated as CASSPGQGRGNQPQHF.

The chain is built from TRBV15 and TRBJ2-2; D tentatively fits TRBD1 or TRBD2 (5 bases each). V was clipped by 0 bases and J by 4 bases, with 21 bases between them. The CDR3 totals 19 residues. Germline CDR1 LNHNV, CDR2 YYDKDF (reference sequence). CDR3 amino acids: CATSRDWGRGRGATGELFF. The CDR3 coding sequence is TGTGCCACCAGCAGAGATTGGGGCCGGGGACGTGGGGCCACCGGGGAGCTGTTTTTT. The full variable domain, with the rest looked up from reference TRBV15 and TRBJ2-2, is DAMVIQNPRYQVTQFGKPVTLSCSQTLNHNVMYWYQQKSSQAPKLLFHYYDKDFNNEADTPDNFQSRRPNTSFCFLDIRSPGLGDTAMYLCATSRDWGRGRGATGELFFGEGSRLTVL.

The CDR3 DNA reads TGTGCCAGCAGCTCGGGACTAGCGACTGGGGCGGGCGGGGAGCTGTTTTTT. It translates to CASSSGLATGAGGELFF. V gene TRBV5-4 combines with J gene TRBJ2-2; 10 nucleotides align to TRBD2. The CDR3 loop spans 17 amino acids. Germline loops: CDR1 SGHNT, CDR2 YYREEE (reference sequence). With 3 bases clipped from V and 7 bases from J, the junction kept 12 bases outside the gene matches.

The chain carries TRBV29-1 and TRBJ2-5, with D possibly matching TRBD1 (6 bases). The CDR3 consists of 13 residues. Germline assignment: CDR1 SQVTM and CDR2 ANQGSEA. V dropped 4 bases and J dropped 1 base, with 10 bases sitting between them. The DNA for the CDR3 is TGCAGCGTTGGACGGGACATCCAAGAGACCCAGTACTTC. This sequence encodes CSVGRDIQETQYF.

J is TRBJ2-3 and V is TRBV11-2; TRBD1 aligns across 7 bases. The V and J ends lost 4 bases and 0 bases, in that order; junction bases with no gene match: 16. The CDR3 is 19 amino acids. Germline V gene data show CDR1 as SGHAT and CDR2 as FQNNGV. The CDR3 coding sequence is TGTGCCAGCAGCTATCGTCCCGGGACAGAGATACCTAGCACAGATACGCAGTATTTT. Translated, it gives CASSYRPGTEIPSTDTQYF.

CDR3 sequence (DNA): TGCGCCAGCAGCCGAAGTGGAGAAGAGACCCAGTACTTC. This gives the protein CASSRSGEETQYF. This rearrangement joins TRBV5-1 to TRBJ2-5; D ambiguous. Trimming removed 4 bases at V and 3 bases at J, with 10 bases between. The CDR3 is 13 amino acids. CDR1 SGHRS and CDR2 YFSETQ come from the germline V gene.

The rearrangement uses TRBV5-6 and TRBJ2-7; the D is unclear. Looked up from germline, CDR1 is SGHDT and CDR2 is YYEEEE. The CDR3 totals 15 residues. Deletions cut 7 bases from V and 1 base from J, with 18 bases between. Here the CDR3 DNA reads TGTGCCAGCTGCCCGACCGACGGCTGTTCCTACGAGCAGTACTTC. Its protein product is CASCPTDGCSYEQYF.

This clone has only one observation. The chain recombines TRBV13 with TRBJ1-4; the D is unclear. Germline V gene lookup returns CDR1 PRHDT and CDR2 FYEKMQ (reference sequence). The CDR3 covers 13 residues. The germline V and J ends were trimmed by 1 base and 8 bases, with 8 bases remaining between them. For the CDR3, the DNA is TGTGCCAGCAGCTTAGAAGGACGCGAAAAACTGTTTTTT. Translated, it gives CASSLEGREKLFF.

The gene calls are TRBV3-1 (or the pseudogene TRBV3-2) and TRBJ1-1; 9 bases are shared with TRBD1. The germline V gene encodes CDR1 LGHDT and CDR2 YNNKEL (reference sequence). The CDR3 sequence is 14 residues long. After removal of 3 bases from V and 5 bases from J, the junction contained 4 bases not matched to a gene. DNA for the CDR3: TGTGCCAGCAGCCAGGGACAGGGTTTAACTGAAGCTTTCTTT. Encoded protein: CASSQGQGLTEAFF.

This chain joins TRBV7-9 and TRBJ2-1, with D unclear. V lost 5 bases, J lost 2 bases, and 16 bases lay in between. From germline, CDR1 is SEHNR and CDR2 FQNEAQ (reference sequence). The CDR3 runs 16 residues. The CDR3, as DNA: TGTGCCAGCAGCCGAAGACCGTTGAAAACCTACAATGAGCAGTTCTTC. Translated: CASSRRPLKTYNEQFF.

The CDR3 bases are TGTGCCAGCAGCCAACACGGCTCTGGAAACACCATATATTTT. It translates to CASSQHGSGNTIYF. The chain is built from TRBV3-1 (or the pseudogene TRBV3-2) and TRBJ1-3; D gene unclear. This CDR3 is built from 14 residues. Germline CDR1 is LGHDT and CDR2 is YNNKEL (reference sequence). The ends were cut back, 2 bases at V and 0 bases at J, with 5 bases in the middle.

This sequence joins TRBV27 and TRBJ2-7, with D perhaps matching TRBD1 (6 bases). The CDR3 length is 13 residues. CDR1 and CDR2 from the germline V gene are MNHEY and SMNVEV (reference sequence). V was cut by 0 bases and J by 6 bases, with 9 bases left in between. The CDR3 DNA reads TGTGCCAGCAGTTTATCCGTAGGGGGCGAGCAGTACTTC. This encodes CASSLSVGGEQYF.

The rearrangement uses TRBV7-2 and TRBJ2-1; 9 bases fit TRBD2. This CDR3 spans 15 amino acids. CDR1 and CDR2 from the germline V gene are SGHTA and FQGNSA. J was trimmed by 5 bases and V by 0 bases; bases with no gene match: 2. CDR3 DNA sequence: TGTGCCAGCAGCTTAGCTAGCGGGGGCAACAATGAGCAGTTCTTC. Translation: CASSLASGGNNEQFF.

The J gene is TRBJ1-2, the V gene TRBV7-2; a possible D gene is TRBD1 (6 bases). V was cut by 4 bases and J by 3 bases, with 12 bases left in between. Per the germline V gene, CDR1 is SGHTA and CDR2 is FQGNSA. The CDR3 runs to 14 residues. CDR3: CASSSGGRDYGYTF. DNA for the CDR3: TGTGCCAGCAGCTCTGGGGGGCGCGACTATGGCTACACCTTC.

V and J are TRBV11-3 and TRBJ1-6, with unresolved D. The germline V gene has CDR1 SGHNT and CDR2 YENEEA. V lost 0 bases to trimming and J lost 10 bases, with 7 bases between them. The CDR3 covers 13 residues. In DNA form, the CDR3 reads TGTGCCAGCAGCTTAGATTCGGGCTCACCCCTCCACTTT. It encodes CASSLDSGSPLHF.

J is TRBJ1-5 and V is TRBV27; the D is unclear. The CDR3 is made up of 13 amino acids. Per germline, CDR1 MNHEY and CDR2 SMNVEV (reference sequence). V was cut by 1 base and J by 9 bases, with 10 bases left in between. The CDR3, as DNA: TGTGCCAGCAGTTTATATGCCCAAGGGCCCCAGCATTTT. Amino acid sequence: CASSLYAQGPQHF.

The rearrangement joins TRBV2 to TRBJ1-5; D is unclear. V lost 2 bases and J lost 3, with 5 bases in between. The CDR3 covers 13 residues. Germline-derived CDR1 and CDR2 are SNHLY and FYNNEI. Here the CDR3 reads CASSEQPNQPQHF. CDR3 coding DNA: TGTGCCAGCAGTGAACAACCCAATCAGCCCCAGCATTTT.

This chain links TRBV28 with TRBJ1-2; the match to TRBD1 covers 7 bases. CDR3 length equals 14 residues. The trim removed 5 bases at V and 2 bases at J, leaving 5 bases unmatched. Germline loops: CDR1 MDHEN, CDR2 SYDVKM. CDR3 sequence reads: CASSPSDRNYGYTF. DNA of the CDR3: TGTGCCAGCAGTCCTTCGGACAGGAACTATGGCTACACCTTC.

This chain joins TRBV5-1 and TRBJ2-5; 9 bases line up with TRBD1. The CDR3 totals 15 residues. Germline V lookup: CDR1 SGHRS, CDR2 YFSETQ. Germline trimming cut 4 bases from V and 1 base from J; bases unmatched to any gene: 5. The CDR3 region has the DNA TGCGCCAGCAGCCTCCTGACAGGGGGCCAAGAGACCCAGTACTTC. It yields the protein CASSLLTGGQETQYF.

The chain recombines TRBV21-1 with TRBJ2-1; the table calls TRBD1, which could not be checked here. TRBV21-1 is reported as a pseudogene. The CDR3 spans 16 residues. CDR3 sequence: CASSKDSCCSYNEQFF. The CDR3, as DNA: TGTGCCAGCAGCAAAGACAGTTGCTGCTCCTACAATGAGCAGTTCTTC.

The J gene is TRBJ2-7, the V gene TRBV9, with no clear D. Germline-derived CDR1 and CDR2 are SGDLS and YYNGEE. V was cut by 7 bases and J by 3 bases, with 11 bases left in between. The CDR3 is 12 residues long. The CDR3 loop is CASGDLNYEQYF. The CDR3, as DNA: TGTGCCAGCGGAGACCTCAACTACGAGCAGTACTTC.

The chain recombines TRBV19 with TRBJ2-6; perhaps TRBD2 as D (6 bases). Germline V gives CDR1 LNHDA, CDR2 SQIVND (reference sequence). The length of the CDR3 is 16 residues. V gave up 7 bases and J gave up 4 bases, with 17 bases separating them. CDR3 loop: CASTLGGRVGANVLTF. CDR3 nucleotides: TGTGCCAGTACCCTCGGGGGAAGGGTCGGGGCCAACGTCCTGACTTTC.

This clone was observed once. The chain uses TRBV6-5 and TRBJ1-4, with TRBD1 as a possible D gene (5 bases). The CDR3 is 15 amino acids. The germline gives CDR1 MNHEY, CDR2 SVGAGI. Between the trimmed V and J ends, which lost 2 bases and 0 bases, there was a span of 7 bases. CDR3 amino acids: CASSYLGATNEKLFF. CDR3 in DNA: TGTGCCAGCAGTTACCTAGGGGCAACTAATGAAAAACTGTTTTTT.

CDR3 loop: CASSTPGPNPYEQYF. CDR3 sequence (DNA): TGTGCCAGTAGTACCCCGGGGCCCAATCCCTACGAGCAGTACTTC. The J gene is TRBJ2-7, the V gene TRBV19; either TRBD1 or TRBD2 may supply D (5 bases each). Between the trimmed V and J ends, which lost 4 bases and 2 bases, there was a span of 15 bases. Germline-derived CDR1 and CDR2 are LNHDA and SQIVND (reference sequence). There are 15 residues in the CDR3. The complete variable domain, with remaining parts taken from reference TRBV19 and TRBJ2-7, reads DGGITQSPKYLFRKEGQNVTLSCEQNLNHDAMYWYRQDPGQGLRLIYYSQIVNDFQKGDIAEGYSVSREKKESFPLTVTSAQKNPTAFYLCASSTPGPNPYEQYFGPGTRLTVT.

This chain joins TRBV3-1 (or the pseudogene TRBV3-2) and TRBJ1-5; 8 nucleotides line up with TRBD1. V dropped 4 bases and J dropped 6; count of bases not matched to a gene: 5. CDR1 is LGHDT, CDR2 YNNKEL, per germline (reference sequence). This CDR3 spans 14 amino acids. The DNA for the CDR3 is TGTGCCAGCAGCCCACAGGGGGTTTTTCAGCCCCAGCATTTT. Its translation is CASSPQGVFQPQHF.